A single sample gave rise to the 5 T cell receptor beta chains below, sequenced in a study of OX40 agonist ivuxolimab in advanced cancers. The repertoire was sequenced with immunoSEQ multiplex PCR; TCRdb's copy has only in-frame clones and lacks some. The data show approximately 75,000 clones, over 65% seen once. Sequenced here: CD4+ or CD8+ T cells sorted from blood, sampled in a trial of the OX40 agonist ivuxolimab. These receptors all come from an adult with an advanced solid tumor such as melanoma, head and neck, liver or kidney cancer.

Only one count was recorded for this clone. The rearrangement links TRBV27 to TRBJ2-7; 7 bases line up with TRBD1. Germline V gives CDR1 MNHEY, CDR2 SMNVEV (reference sequence). The CDR3 sequence is 16 residues long. The V segment lost 2 bases and the J segment 0 bases; nucleotides outside the gene matches: 7. CDR3 DNA: TGTGCCAGCAGTTTAAAAGGGACAGCCAGCTCCTACGAGCAGTACTTC. Protein product: CASSLKGTASSYEQYF.

Regarding this clone: One junction end disagrees with the germline gene, perhaps due to a read error. This rearrangement joins TRBV28 to TRBJ2-7; D is perhaps TRBD2 (5 bases). The CDR3 runs 11 residues. CDR1 and CDR2 from the germline V gene are MDHEN and SYDVKM. The CDR3 sequence: CASSLTRERHF. As DNA, the CDR3 is TGTGCCAGCAGTTTGACTCGGGAAAGGCACTTC.

V and J are TRBV7-9 and TRBJ2-7; D remains unclear. Trimming removed 5 bases from V and 5 bases from J, with 10 bases in between. The germline V gene has CDR1 SEHNR and CDR2 FQNEAQ (reference sequence). This CDR3 has 12 amino acids. DNA for the CDR3: TGTGCCAGCAGCCTGATAGGGAACGAGCAGTACTTC. Translating gives CASSLIGNEQYF.

The chain carries TRBV6-5 and TRBJ2-1, with 9 bases lining up with TRBD2. Germline V gene lookup returns CDR1 MNHEY and CDR2 SVGAGI. There are 15 residues in the CDR3. V gave up 3 bases and J gave up 8 bases; unmatched junction bases: 8. Here the CDR3 DNA reads TGTGCCAGCAGTTATGGTCGGCGGGAGGGCCATGAGCAGTTCTTC. Protein sequence: CASSYGRREGHEQFF.

This clone was observed a few times. The V gene is TRBV30, the J gene TRBJ2-1; D might be TRBD1 (5 bases). The CDR3 consists of 13 residues. Germline CDR1 GTSNPN, CDR2 SVGIG (reference sequence). The ends were cut back, 4 bases at V and 6 bases at J, with 13 bases in the middle. In DNA, the CDR3 is TGTGCCTGGAAGCAGGGTGGGGTCAATGAGCAGTTCTTC. This sequence encodes CAWKQGGVNEQFF.